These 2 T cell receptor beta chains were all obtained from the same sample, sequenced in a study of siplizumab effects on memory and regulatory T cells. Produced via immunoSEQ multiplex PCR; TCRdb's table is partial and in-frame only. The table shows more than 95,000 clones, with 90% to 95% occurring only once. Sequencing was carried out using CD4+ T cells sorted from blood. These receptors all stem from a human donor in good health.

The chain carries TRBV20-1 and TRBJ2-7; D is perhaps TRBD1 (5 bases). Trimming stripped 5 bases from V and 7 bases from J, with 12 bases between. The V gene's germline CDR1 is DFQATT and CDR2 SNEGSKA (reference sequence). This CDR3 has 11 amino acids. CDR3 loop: CSARKGWEQYF. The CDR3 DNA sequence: TGCAGTGCTCGTAAGGGGTGGGAGCAGTACTTC.

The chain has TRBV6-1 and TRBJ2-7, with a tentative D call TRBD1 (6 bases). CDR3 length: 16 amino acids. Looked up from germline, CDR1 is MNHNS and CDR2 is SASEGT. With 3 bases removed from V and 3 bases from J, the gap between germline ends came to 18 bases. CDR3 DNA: TGTGCCAGCAGTGAGACCCCTGCAGGGGTTATCTACGAGCAGTACTTC. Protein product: CASSETPAGVIYEQYF.